This T cell receptor beta chain originates from a study of blood T cell repertoires in COVID-19. The CDR3 length is 14 residues. The junction had 3 bases not matched to a gene; V was cut back by 4 bases and J by 5 bases. From germline, CDR1 is SGHNT and CDR2 YYREEE (reference sequence). This clone was seen once. Authors' data handling: Quantification of nucleated cells was approximated via reference gene primer amplification. Sequenced by immunoSEQ multiplex PCR; TCRdb stores in-frame clones only, minus some. That table gives V, J and clone size, and the DNA gave D and trimming. The table lists tens of thousands of clones, roughly 85% of them singletons.

Source material: peripheral blood. This chain joins TRBV5-4 and TRBJ1-5; TRBD1 aligns across 10 bases. The clonotype originates from a woman aged 60-75 years with acute or convalescent COVID-19. The CDR3 is CASSRGTGDQPQHF. The CDR3, as DNA: TGTGCCAGCAGCCGGGGGACAGGGGATCAGCCCCAGCATTTT. The full variable domain, completed using reference TRBV5-4 and TRBJ1-5, is ETGVTQSPTHLIKTRGQQVTLRCSSQSGHNTVSWYQQALGQGPQFIFQYYREEENGRGNFPPRFSGLQFPNYSSELNVNALELDDSALYLCASSRGTGDQPQHFGDGTRLSIL.